The clone carrying this T cell receptor beta chain has more than one count but fewer than ten. Generated by immunoSEQ multiplex PCR, the TCRdb table keeps only in-frame clones and is missing some. The sample holds under 300,000 clones, about 80% seen once. These data originate in a study of control samples from healthy donors and cancer patients. The length of the CDR3 is 11 residues. V lost 6 bases to trimming and J lost 8 bases, with 11 bases between them. From germline, CDR1 is DFQATT and CDR2 SNEGSKA (reference sequence). The source is a woman aged 55-69 years with lung cancer. The V and J genes are TRBV20-1 and TRBJ2-1, with D uncertain. Material: PBMCs. Here the CDR3 reads CSAESGDEQFF. CDR3 in DNA: TGCAGTGCGGAATCAGGAGATGAGCAGTTCTTC.